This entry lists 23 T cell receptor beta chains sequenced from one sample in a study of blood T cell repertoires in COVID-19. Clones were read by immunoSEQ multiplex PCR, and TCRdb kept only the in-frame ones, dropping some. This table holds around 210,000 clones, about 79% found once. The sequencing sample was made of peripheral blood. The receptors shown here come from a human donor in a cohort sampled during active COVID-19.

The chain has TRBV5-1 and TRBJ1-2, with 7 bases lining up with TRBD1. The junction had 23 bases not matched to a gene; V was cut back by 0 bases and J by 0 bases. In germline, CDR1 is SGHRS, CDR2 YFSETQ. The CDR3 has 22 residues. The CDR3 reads CASSLEFSFGWTGQNPNYGYTF. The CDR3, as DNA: TGCGCCAGCAGCTTGGAATTCTCTTTTGGGTGGACAGGCCAAAATCCTAACTATGGCTACACCTTC.

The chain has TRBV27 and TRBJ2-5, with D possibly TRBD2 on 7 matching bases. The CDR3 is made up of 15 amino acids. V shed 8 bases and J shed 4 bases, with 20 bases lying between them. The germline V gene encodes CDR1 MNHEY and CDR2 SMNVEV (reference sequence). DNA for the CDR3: TGTGCCAGCGAACCATGGGGGGGGCGGGGAGAGACCCAGTACTTC. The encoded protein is CASEPWGGRGETQYF.

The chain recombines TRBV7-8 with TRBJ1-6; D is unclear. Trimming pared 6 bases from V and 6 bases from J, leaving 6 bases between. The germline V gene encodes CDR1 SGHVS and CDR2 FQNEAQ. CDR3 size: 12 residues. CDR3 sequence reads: CASRQPNSPLHF. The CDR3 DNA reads TGTGCCAGCAGACAACCTAATTCACCCCTCCACTTT.

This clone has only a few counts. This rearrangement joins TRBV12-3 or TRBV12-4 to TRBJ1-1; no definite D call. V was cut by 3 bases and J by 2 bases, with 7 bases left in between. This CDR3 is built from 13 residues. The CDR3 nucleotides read TGTGCCAGCAGTTTTTCCAGAAACACTGAAGCTTTCTTT. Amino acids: CASSFSRNTEAFF.

The CDR3 DNA reads as TGTGCCAGCTCGGTCCGGACTCAGTGGTTCTCCTACGAGCAGTACTTC. Protein product: CASSVRTQWFSYEQYF. The J gene is TRBJ2-7, the V gene TRBV28, with D perhaps matching TRBD2 (5 bases). V was shortened by 8 bases and J by 0 bases, with 20 bases between the two germline ends. Germline-derived CDR1 and CDR2 are MDHEN and SYDVKM. The CDR3 has 16 amino acids.

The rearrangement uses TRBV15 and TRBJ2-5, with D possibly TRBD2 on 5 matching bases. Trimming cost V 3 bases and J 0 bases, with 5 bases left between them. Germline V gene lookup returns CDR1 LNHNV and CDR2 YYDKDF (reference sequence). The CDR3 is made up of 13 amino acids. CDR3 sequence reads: CATSRDYQETQYF. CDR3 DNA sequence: TGTGCCACCAGCAGGGACTACCAAGAGACCCAGTACTTC.

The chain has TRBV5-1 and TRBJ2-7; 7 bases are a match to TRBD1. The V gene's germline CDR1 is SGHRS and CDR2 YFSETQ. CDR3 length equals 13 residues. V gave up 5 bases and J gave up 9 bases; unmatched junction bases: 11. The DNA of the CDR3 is TGCGCCAGCAGTCAACAGGGGTTTTTGGGGCAGTACTTC. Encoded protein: CASSQQGFLGQYF. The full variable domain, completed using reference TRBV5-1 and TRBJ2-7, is KAGVTQTPRYLIKTRGQQVTLSCSPISGHRSVSWYQQTPGQGLQFLFEYFSETQRNKGNFPGRFSGRQFSNSRSEMNVSTLELGDSALYLCASSQQGFLGQYFGPGTRLTVT.

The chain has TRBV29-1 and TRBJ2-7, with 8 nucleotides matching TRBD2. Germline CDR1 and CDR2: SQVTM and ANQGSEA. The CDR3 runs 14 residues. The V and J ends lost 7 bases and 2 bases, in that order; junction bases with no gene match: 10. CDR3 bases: TGCAGCGCAAAACGGGGGGGCCTCACCTACGAGCAGTACTTC. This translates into CSAKRGGLTYEQYF.

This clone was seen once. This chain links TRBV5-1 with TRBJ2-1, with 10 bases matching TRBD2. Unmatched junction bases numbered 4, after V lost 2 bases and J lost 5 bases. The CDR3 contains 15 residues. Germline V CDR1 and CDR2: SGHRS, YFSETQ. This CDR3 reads CASSLAGGPDNEQFF. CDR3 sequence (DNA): TGCGCCAGCAGCTTAGCGGGAGGGCCAGACAATGAGCAGTTCTTC.

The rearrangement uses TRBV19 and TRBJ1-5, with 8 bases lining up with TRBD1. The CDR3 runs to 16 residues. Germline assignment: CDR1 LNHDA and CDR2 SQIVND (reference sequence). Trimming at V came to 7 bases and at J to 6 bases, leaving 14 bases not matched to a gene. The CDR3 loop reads CASTPKGQGEIQPQHF. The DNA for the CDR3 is TGTGCCAGTACCCCCAAAGGACAGGGAGAAATTCAGCCCCAGCATTTT.

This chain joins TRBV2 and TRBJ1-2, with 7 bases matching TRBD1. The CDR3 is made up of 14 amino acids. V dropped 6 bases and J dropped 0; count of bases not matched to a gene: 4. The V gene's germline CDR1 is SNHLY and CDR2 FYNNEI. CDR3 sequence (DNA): TGTGCCAGCAGCTTACAGGGGTCTAACTATGGCTACACCTTC. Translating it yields CASSLQGSNYGYTF.

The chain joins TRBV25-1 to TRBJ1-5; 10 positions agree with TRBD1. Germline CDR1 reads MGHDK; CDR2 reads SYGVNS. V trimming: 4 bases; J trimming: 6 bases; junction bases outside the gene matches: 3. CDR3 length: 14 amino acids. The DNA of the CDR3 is TGTGCCAGCAGTGCCCGGACAGGGGGTCAGCCCCAGCATTTT. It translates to CASSARTGGQPQHF. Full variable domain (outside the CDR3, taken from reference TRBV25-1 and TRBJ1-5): EADIYQTPRYLVIGTGKKITLECSQTMGHDKMYWYQQDPGMELHLIHYSYGVNSTEKGDLSSESTVSRIRTEHFPLTLESARPSHTSQYLCASSARTGGQPQHFGDGTRLSIL.

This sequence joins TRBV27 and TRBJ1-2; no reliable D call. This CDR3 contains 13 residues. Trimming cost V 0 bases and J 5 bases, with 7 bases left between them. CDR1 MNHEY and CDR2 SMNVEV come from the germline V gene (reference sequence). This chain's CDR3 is CASSLSSEYGYTF. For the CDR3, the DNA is TGTGCCAGCAGTTTATCGTCGGAGTATGGCTACACCTTC.

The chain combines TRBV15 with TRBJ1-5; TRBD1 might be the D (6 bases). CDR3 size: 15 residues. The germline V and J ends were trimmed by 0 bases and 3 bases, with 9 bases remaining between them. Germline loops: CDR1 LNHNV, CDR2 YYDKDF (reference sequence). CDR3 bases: TGTGCCACCAGCAGAGACAGGGGCTACAATCAGCCCCAGCATTTT. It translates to CATSRDRGYNQPQHF.

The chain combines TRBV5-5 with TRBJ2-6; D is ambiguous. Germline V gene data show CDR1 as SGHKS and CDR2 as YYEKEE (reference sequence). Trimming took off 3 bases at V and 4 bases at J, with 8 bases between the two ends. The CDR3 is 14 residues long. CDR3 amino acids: CASSSAVGANVLTF. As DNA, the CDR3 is TGTGCCAGCAGCTCTGCGGTAGGGGCCAACGTCCTGACTTTC.

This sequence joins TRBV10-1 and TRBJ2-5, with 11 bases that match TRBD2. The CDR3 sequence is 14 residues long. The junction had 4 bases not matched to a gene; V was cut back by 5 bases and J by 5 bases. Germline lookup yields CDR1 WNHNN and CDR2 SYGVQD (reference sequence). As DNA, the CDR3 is TGCGCCAGCAGTCCTAGCGGGAGGAGGGAGACCCAGTACTTC. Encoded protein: CASSPSGRRETQYF.

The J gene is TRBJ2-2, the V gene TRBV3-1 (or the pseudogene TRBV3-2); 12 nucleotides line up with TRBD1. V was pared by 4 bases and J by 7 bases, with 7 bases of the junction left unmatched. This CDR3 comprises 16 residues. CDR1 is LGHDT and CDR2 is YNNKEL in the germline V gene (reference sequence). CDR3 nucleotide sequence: TGTGCCAGCAGCCCGAGGGACAGGGGGCCCGTCGGGGAGCTGTTTTTT. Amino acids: CASSPRDRGPVGELFF.

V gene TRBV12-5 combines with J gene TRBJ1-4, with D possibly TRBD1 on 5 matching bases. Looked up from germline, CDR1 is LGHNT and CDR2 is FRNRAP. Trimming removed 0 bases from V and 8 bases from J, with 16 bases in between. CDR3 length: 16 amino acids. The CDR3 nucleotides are TGTGCTAGTGGTTTGGTACAGACCGGACAAAGGGAAAAACTGTTTTTT. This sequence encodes CASGLVQTGQREKLFF.

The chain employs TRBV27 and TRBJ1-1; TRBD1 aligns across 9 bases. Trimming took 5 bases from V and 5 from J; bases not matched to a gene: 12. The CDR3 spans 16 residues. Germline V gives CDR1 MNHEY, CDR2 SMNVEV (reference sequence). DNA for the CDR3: TGTGCCAGCAGTCTTTCCCCGGGACAGGGAAAAACTGAAGCTTTCTTT. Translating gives CASSLSPGQGKTEAFF.

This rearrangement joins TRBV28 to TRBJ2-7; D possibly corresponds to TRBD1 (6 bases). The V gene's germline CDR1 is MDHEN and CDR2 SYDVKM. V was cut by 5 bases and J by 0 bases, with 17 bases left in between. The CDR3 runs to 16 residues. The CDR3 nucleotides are TGTGCCAGCAGTCTCGGGGACACCGCCTTCTCCTACGAGCAGTACTTC. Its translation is CASSLGDTAFSYEQYF.

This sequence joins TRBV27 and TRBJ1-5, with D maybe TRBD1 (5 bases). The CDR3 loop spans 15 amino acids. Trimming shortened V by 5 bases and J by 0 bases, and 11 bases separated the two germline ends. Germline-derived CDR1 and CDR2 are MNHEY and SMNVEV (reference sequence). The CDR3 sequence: CASSRTGVSNQPQHF. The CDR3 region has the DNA TGTGCCAGCAGTAGAACAGGAGTTAGCAATCAGCCCCAGCATTTT.

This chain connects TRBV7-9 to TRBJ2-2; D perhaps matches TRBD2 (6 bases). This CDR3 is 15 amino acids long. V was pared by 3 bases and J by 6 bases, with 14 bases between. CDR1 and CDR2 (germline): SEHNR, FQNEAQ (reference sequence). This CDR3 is CASSFRDSVPGELFF. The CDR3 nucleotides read TGTGCCAGCAGCTTCCGGGACTCCGTCCCCGGGGAGCTGTTTTTT.

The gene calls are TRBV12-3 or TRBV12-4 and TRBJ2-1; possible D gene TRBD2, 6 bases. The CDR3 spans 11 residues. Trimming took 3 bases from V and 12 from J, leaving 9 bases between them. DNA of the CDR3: TGTGCCAGCAGTTTGTCAGCGGGGCAGTTCTTC. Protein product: CASSLSAGQFF.